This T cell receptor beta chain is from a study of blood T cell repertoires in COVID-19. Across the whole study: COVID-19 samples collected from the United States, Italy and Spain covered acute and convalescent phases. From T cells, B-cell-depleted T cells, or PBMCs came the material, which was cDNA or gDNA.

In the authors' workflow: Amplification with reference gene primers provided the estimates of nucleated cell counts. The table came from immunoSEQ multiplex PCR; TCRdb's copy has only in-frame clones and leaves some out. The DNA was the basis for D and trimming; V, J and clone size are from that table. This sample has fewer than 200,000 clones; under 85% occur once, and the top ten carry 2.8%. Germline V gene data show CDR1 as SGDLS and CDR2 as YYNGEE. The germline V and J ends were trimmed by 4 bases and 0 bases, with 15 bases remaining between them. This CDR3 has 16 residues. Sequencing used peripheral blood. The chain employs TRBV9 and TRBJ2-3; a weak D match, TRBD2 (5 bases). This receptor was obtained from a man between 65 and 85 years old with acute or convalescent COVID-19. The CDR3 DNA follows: TGTGCCAGCAGCCCAGGAGGCGGATTTAGCACAGATACGCAGTATTTT. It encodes CASSPGGGFSTDTQYF. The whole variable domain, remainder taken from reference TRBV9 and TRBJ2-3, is DSGVTQTPKHLITATGQRVTLRCSPRSGDLSVYWYQQSLDQGLQFLIQYYNGEERAKGNILERFSAQQFPDLHSELNLSSLELGDSALYFCASSPGGGFSTDTQYFGPGTRLTVL.